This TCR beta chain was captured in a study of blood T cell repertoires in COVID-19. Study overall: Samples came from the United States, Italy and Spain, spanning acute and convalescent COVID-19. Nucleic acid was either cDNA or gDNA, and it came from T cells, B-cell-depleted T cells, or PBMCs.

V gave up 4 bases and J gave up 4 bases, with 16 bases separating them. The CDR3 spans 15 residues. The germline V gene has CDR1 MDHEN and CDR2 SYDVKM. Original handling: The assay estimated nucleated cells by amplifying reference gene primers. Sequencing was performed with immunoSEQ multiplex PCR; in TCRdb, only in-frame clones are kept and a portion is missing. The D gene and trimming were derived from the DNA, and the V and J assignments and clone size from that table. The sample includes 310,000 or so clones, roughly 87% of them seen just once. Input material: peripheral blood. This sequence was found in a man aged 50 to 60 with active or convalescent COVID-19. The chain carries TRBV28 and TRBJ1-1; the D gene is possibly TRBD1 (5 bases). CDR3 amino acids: CASSSRLGGGTEAFF. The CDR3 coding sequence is TGTGCCAGCAGTTCCCGGTTGGGGGGTGGCACTGAAGCTTTCTTT.